The 32 T cell receptor beta chains reported below all come from one sample, sequenced in a study of blood T cell repertoires in COVID-19. Sequenced by immunoSEQ multiplex PCR; TCRdb stores in-frame clones only, minus some. This sample has around 69,000 clones, with roughly 85% found just once. The sequenced sample was peripheral blood. These receptors all stem from an older woman with acute or convalescent COVID-19.

V and J are TRBV2 and TRBJ2-1; tentatively, D is TRBD2 (6 bases). The V gene lost 7 bases and the J gene lost 5 bases, with 18 bases spanning the gap. The CDR3 has 15 amino acids. CDR1 and CDR2 (germline): SNHLY, FYNNEI. CDR3 in amino acids: CASKTELARNNEQFF. As DNA, the CDR3 is TGTGCCAGCAAGACGGAACTAGCCAGAAACAATGAGCAGTTCTTC.

This chain connects TRBV12-3 or TRBV12-4 to TRBJ1-1, with D possibly matching TRBD1 (6 bases). This CDR3 is built from 13 residues. V was pared by 7 bases and J by 3 bases, with 12 bases between. The DNA for the CDR3 is TGTGCCAGCAAAACCCAGGGGTACACTGAAGCTTTCTTT. Protein product: CASKTQGYTEAFF.

V gene TRBV7-3 combines with J gene TRBJ2-3, with D tentatively TRBD1 (5 bases). Germline V CDR1 and CDR2: SGHTA, FQGTGA. Trimming stripped 0 bases from V and 7 bases from J, with 11 bases between. CDR3 length equals 14 residues. CDR3 amino acids: CASSLTAGINTQYF. The CDR3 coding sequence is TGTGCCAGCAGCTTAACGGCAGGGATAAATACGCAGTATTTT. The full variable domain, rest sourced from reference TRBV7-3 and TRBJ2-3, is GAGVSQTPSNKVTEKGKYVELRCDPISGHTALYWYRQSLGQGPEFLIYFQGTGAADDSGLPNDRFFAVRPEGSVSTLKIQRTERGDSAVYLCASSLTAGINTQYFGPGTRLTVL.

This clone was picked up one time. The chain uses TRBV18 and TRBJ2-5; possibly TRBD1 for D (5 bases). Germline-derived CDR1 and CDR2 are KGHSH and LQKENI. Trimming took off 8 bases at V and 2 bases at J, with 15 bases between the two ends. The CDR3 spans 14 residues. The CDR3 spells CASQPVTGQETQYF. CDR3 bases: TGTGCCAGCCAGCCCGTAACAGGTCAAGAGACCCAGTACTTC.

The chain uses TRBV6-1 and TRBJ2-3, with 11 nucleotides matching TRBD2. With V trimmed by 0 bases and J by 2 bases, 7 bases remained unmatched. Germline loops: CDR1 MNHNS, CDR2 SASEGT. The CDR3 length is 18 residues. The CDR3: CASSEARLAGGFTDTQYF. The CDR3 DNA is TGTGCCAGCAGTGAAGCGCGTCTAGCGGGGGGATTCACAGATACGCAGTATTTT.

The chain recombines TRBV29-1 with TRBJ1-1; D gene unclear. Germline-derived CDR1 and CDR2 are SQVTM and ANQGSEA. The V end lost 5 bases, the J end lost 1 base, and 8 bases lay between the germline ends. The CDR3 has 12 amino acids. DNA of the CDR3: TGCAGCGTTCAGTATACGAACACTGAAGCTTTCTTT. This gives the protein CSVQYTNTEAFF.

The chain links TRBV6-1 to TRBJ2-2; maybe TRBD1 (6 bases). The CDR3 contains 16 residues. Germline V gene lookup returns CDR1 MNHNS and CDR2 SASEGT. The ends were cut back, 3 bases at V and 1 base at J, with 12 bases in the middle. CDR3: CASSDFGTRNTGELFF. Written as DNA, the CDR3 is TGTGCCAGCAGTGATTTTGGGACACGGAACACCGGGGAGCTGTTTTTT.

The chain couples TRBV30 to TRBJ1-1, with D maybe TRBD1 (6 bases). Trimming removed 5 bases from V and 5 bases from J, with 15 bases in between. Germline-derived CDR1 and CDR2 are GTSNPN and SVGIG (reference sequence). The CDR3 has 13 residues. In DNA form, the CDR3 reads TGTGCCTGGGAACAGGGAATAAGAACTGAAGCTTTCTTT. Amino acid sequence: CAWEQGIRTEAFF.

CDR3 amino acids: CASSLSVLERTEQYF. The CDR3 coding sequence is TGTGCCAGCAGTTTATCGGTACTAGAAAGAACCGAGCAGTACTTC. The chain carries TRBV27 and TRBJ2-7, with D possibly being TRBD2 (5 bases). This CDR3 region has 15 residues. Deletions cut 0 bases from V and 6 bases from J, with 15 bases between. The V gene's germline CDR1 is MNHEY and CDR2 SMNVEV (reference sequence).

The J gene is TRBJ2-5, the V gene TRBV14; TRBD2 matches 7 bases. J was trimmed by 5 bases and V by 2 bases; bases with no gene match: 11. CDR3 length equals 16 residues. The germline V gene encodes CDR1 SGHDN and CDR2 FVKESK. For the CDR3, the DNA is TGTGCCAGCAGCCAACCAAGGACTAGTGGTGGGGAGACCCAGTACTTC. Its translation: CASSQPRTSGGETQYF.

The chain combines TRBV18 with TRBJ2-1, with D perhaps TRBD2 (5 bases). Between the trimmed V and J ends, which lost 6 bases and 8 bases, there was a span of 11 bases. Germline lookup yields CDR1 KGHSH and CDR2 LQKENI. The CDR3 runs 12 residues. For the CDR3, the DNA is TGTGCCAGCTCGCCATCGAGGGATGAGCAGTTCTTC. Amino acids: CASSPSRDEQFF.

The chain has TRBV10-3 and TRBJ1-1, with D unclear. Germline lookup yields CDR1 ENHRY and CDR2 SYGVKD. V was shortened by 10 bases and J by 0 bases, with 12 bases between the two germline ends. The CDR3 length is 13 residues. The CDR3 DNA reads as TGTGCCACGGTTACAGCAGTGAACACTGAAGCTTTCTTT. Its protein is CATVTAVNTEAFF.

This chain joins TRBV15 and TRBJ1-4; the match to TRBD1 covers 12 bases. Trimming took 4 bases from V and 7 from J; bases not matched to a gene: 10. Looked up from germline, CDR1 is LNHNV and CDR2 is YYDKDF (reference sequence). The CDR3 sequence is 17 residues long. The CDR3 here is CATSTRDRGQGGEKLFF. The CDR3 DNA sequence: TGTGCCACCAGCACCCGGGACAGGGGGCAAGGAGGTGAAAAACTGTTTTTT.

CDR3 sequence: CASSLRTATNEKLFF. CDR3 nucleotides: TGCGCCAGCAGCTTGAGGACAGCAACTAATGAAAAACTGTTTTTT. The chain is built from TRBV5-1 and TRBJ1-4; possible D gene TRBD1, 6 bases. CDR3 length: 15 residues. Germline assignment: CDR1 SGHRS and CDR2 YFSETQ. The V and J ends lost 1 base and 0 bases respectively, with 7 bases between them.

The sample holds one count of this clone. The chain couples TRBV24-1 to TRBJ2-2; TRBD2 might be the D (6 bases). This CDR3 spans 13 amino acids. Between the trimmed V and J ends, which lost 10 bases and 7 bases, there was a span of 15 bases. CDR1 and CDR2 (germline): KGHDR, SFDVKD. CDR3 protein: CATGTWKNGELFF. The CDR3 DNA sequence: TGTGCCACTGGGACTTGGAAGAACGGGGAGCTGTTTTTT.

The CDR3 nucleotides read TGTGCCAGCAGCCAAGATCAAGGGGTGCCGCAGTATTTT. Translation: CASSQDQGVPQYF. This chain connects TRBV14 to TRBJ2-3, with D perhaps matching TRBD1 (5 bases). The V end lost 0 bases, the J end lost 10 bases, and 11 bases lay between the germline ends. The CDR3 contains 13 residues. The V gene's germline CDR1 is SGHDN and CDR2 FVKESK. The complete variable domain, with remaining parts taken from reference TRBV14 and TRBJ2-3, reads EAGVTQFPSHSVIEKGQTVTLRCDPISGHDNLYWYRRVMGKEIKFLLHFVKESKQDESGMPNNRFLAERTGGTYSTLKVQPAELEDSGVYFCASSQDQGVPQYFGPGTRLTVL.

The chain carries TRBV6-1 and TRBJ1-2, with 7 bases aligning to TRBD1. The germline V gene has CDR1 MNHNS and CDR2 SASEGT. The CDR3 spans 17 residues. With V trimmed by 2 bases and J by 4 bases, 13 bases remained unmatched. CDR3 bases: TGTGCCAGCAGTGAAAGACAGGGTGCTAGCGTGGGCTATGGCTACACCTTC. This sequence encodes CASSERQGASVGYGYTF.

The genes are TRBV6-5 and TRBJ1-4; D is ambiguous. V lost 2 bases and J lost 0, with 10 bases in between. CDR1 is MNHEY and CDR2 is SVGAGI in the germline V gene. The CDR3 is made up of 16 amino acids. CDR3 loop: CASSYARLATNEKLFF. The CDR3 DNA follows: TGTGCCAGCAGTTACGCTAGGCTCGCAACTAATGAAAAACTGTTTTTT.

V gene TRBV11-2 combines with J gene TRBJ2-7; 8 bases agree with TRBD1. Germline V gives CDR1 SGHAT, CDR2 FQNNGV. The CDR3 spans 14 residues. V gave up 0 bases and J gave up 6 bases; unmatched junction bases: 4. This chain's CDR3 is CASSLEGQGTEQYF. The CDR3 DNA reads as TGTGCCAGCAGCTTAGAAGGACAGGGAACCGAGCAGTACTTC.

The V and J genes are TRBV4-1 and TRBJ1-4; possibly TRBD1 for D (5 bases). This CDR3 has 15 amino acids. Germline loops: CDR1 MGHRA, CDR2 YSYEKL. The ends were cut back, 0 bases at V and 4 bases at J, with 9 bases in the middle. Here the CDR3 reads CASSQETEYNEKLFF. CDR3 DNA: TGCGCCAGCAGCCAAGAGACAGAATATAATGAAAAACTGTTTTTT.

The rearrangement links TRBV7-9 to TRBJ1-2, with a possible D match to TRBD1 (6 bases). Trimming shortened V by 2 bases and J by 2 bases, and 12 bases separated the two germline ends. Germline V gives CDR1 SEHNR, CDR2 FQNEAQ (reference sequence). The CDR3 runs 15 residues. The CDR3 DNA follows: TGTGCCAGCAGCTTAAAAGGGGGACCCAACTATGGCTACACCTTC. This codes for CASSLKGGPNYGYTF.

The chain employs TRBV7-4 and TRBJ1-1; 7 nucleotides line up with TRBD1. J gave up 1 base and V 5 bases, and 7 bases lay outside the gene matches. CDR1 is SGHVT and CDR2 is SQSDAQ in the germline V gene. CDR3 length equals 15 residues. In nucleotides, the CDR3 is TGTGCCAGCAGCCCCGGACAGGAGACGAACACTGAAGCTTTCTTT. It codes for CASSPGQETNTEAFF.

The V and J genes are TRBV5-4 and TRBJ2-5; 9 nucleotides match TRBD2. The CDR3 has 16 amino acids. With 3 bases clipped from V and 4 bases from J, the junction kept 10 bases outside the gene matches. Germline CDR1 and CDR2: SGHNT and YYREEE (reference sequence). As DNA, the CDR3 is TGTGCCAGCAGCTCGGAAGCGGGGGGTTTGAGAGAGACCCAGTACTTC. Translated, it gives CASSSEAGGLRETQYF.

V gene TRBV19 combines with J gene TRBJ2-2; 7 bases are shared with TRBD1. This CDR3 region has 18 residues. V shed 1 base, J shed 1 base, and the junction held 9 bases outside the gene matches. In germline, CDR1 is LNHDA, CDR2 SQIVND (reference sequence). The chain's CDR3 is CASSIGQGRAENTGELFF. The CDR3, as DNA: TGTGCCAGTAGTATAGGACAGGGTAGAGCGGAGAACACCGGGGAGCTGTTTTTT.

V usage is TRBV6-5 and J usage is TRBJ1-5; D might be TRBD1 (5 bases). Germline V CDR1 and CDR2: MNHEY, SVGAGI. V was trimmed by 8 bases and J by 2 bases, leaving 10 bases between them. This CDR3 comprises 13 residues. The CDR3 reads CASREQGNQPQHF. Written as DNA, the CDR3 is TGTGCCAGCCGAGAACAGGGCAATCAGCCCCAGCATTTT.

This chain links TRBV5-1 with TRBJ2-2, with TRBD2 identical over 10 bases. V lost 4 bases and J lost 0; bases outside the gene matches: 3. Germline V gene lookup returns CDR1 SGHRS and CDR2 YFSETQ. The CDR3 length is 16 residues. CDR3 DNA sequence: TGCGCCAGCAGCGGAACTAGCGGGGCGAACACCGGGGAGCTGTTTTTT. Amino acids: CASSGTSGANTGELFF.

This chain joins TRBV21-1 and TRBJ1-1; TRBD1, the D gene given by the table, was not confirmed from the DNA. TRBV21-1 represents a pseudogene. CDR3 length: 16 residues. This CDR3 reads CASIRDRGLMNTEAFF. The CDR3 nucleotides read TGTGCCAGCATCAGAGACAGGGGGTTAATGAACACTGAAGCTTTCTTT.

Only a few counts were recorded for this clone. V usage is TRBV28 and J usage is TRBJ2-2, with TRBD2 matching over 7 bases. The V gene's germline CDR1 is MDHEN and CDR2 SYDVKM. V gave up 7 bases and J gave up 6 bases; unmatched junction bases: 17. This CDR3 spans 17 amino acids. Here the CDR3 reads CASKVGGSRLLAGELFF. DNA for the CDR3: TGTGCCAGCAAAGTGGGGGGGTCCAGGTTATTGGCCGGGGAGCTGTTTTTT.

The genes are TRBV18 and TRBJ1-4, with D uncertain. With 6 bases removed from V and 4 bases from J, the gap between germline ends came to 15 bases. The CDR3 sequence is 15 residues long. Germline CDR1 and CDR2: KGHSH and LQKENI. The CDR3 DNA follows: TGTGCCAGCTCCCTCGGGATTCGGTTTAATGAAAAACTGTTTTTT. This translates into CASSLGIRFNEKLFF.

This clone showed up just a few times. This chain links TRBV7-9 with TRBJ1-1; no reliable D call. Germline values: CDR1 SEHNR, CDR2 FQNEAQ (reference sequence). Trimming removed 1 base from V and 7 bases from J, with 7 bases in between. The CDR3 is made up of 12 amino acids. The CDR3 coding sequence is TGTGCCAGCAGCTTAGGTCAGCGTGAAGCTTTCTTT. The encoded protein is CASSLGQREAFF.

The chain couples TRBV15 to TRBJ1-5; 7 nucleotides align to TRBD1. The CDR3 consists of 16 residues. V lost 0 bases and J lost 6; bases outside the gene matches: 8. Germline V lookup: CDR1 LNHNV, CDR2 YYDKDF (reference sequence). CDR3 amino acids: CATSRDGGTAIQPQHF. DNA for the CDR3: TGTGCCACCAGCAGAGATGGCGGGACAGCGATTCAGCCCCAGCATTTT.

CDR3 amino acids: CASSYPRGYEQYF. The CDR3 region has the DNA TGTGCCAGCAGCTACCCGCGCGGGTACGAGCAGTACTTC. This chain joins TRBV6-6 and TRBJ2-7; tentatively, D is TRBD2 (5 bases). The CDR3 contains 13 residues. CDR1 and CDR2 (germline): MNHNY, SVGAGI (reference sequence). The V and J ends lost 6 bases and 4 bases respectively, with 13 bases between them.